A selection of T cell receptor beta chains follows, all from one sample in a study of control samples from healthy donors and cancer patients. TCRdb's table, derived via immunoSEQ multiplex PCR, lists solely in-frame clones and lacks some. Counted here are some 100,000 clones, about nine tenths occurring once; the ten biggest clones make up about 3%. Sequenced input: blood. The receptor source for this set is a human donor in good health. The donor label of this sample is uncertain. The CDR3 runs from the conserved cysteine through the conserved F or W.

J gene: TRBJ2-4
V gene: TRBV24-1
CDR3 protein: CATSGSENIQYF

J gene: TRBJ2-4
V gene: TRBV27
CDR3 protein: CASQGRAKNIQYF

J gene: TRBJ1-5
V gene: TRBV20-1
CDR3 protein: CSASPSYGNQPQHF

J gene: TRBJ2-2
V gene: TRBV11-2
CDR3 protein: CASSYSRGYTGELFF

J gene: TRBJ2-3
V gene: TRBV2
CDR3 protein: CASKVGQGRTDTQYF

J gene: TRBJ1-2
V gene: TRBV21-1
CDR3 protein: CASSKVRQGPTPYGYTF

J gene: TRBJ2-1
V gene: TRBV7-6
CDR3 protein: CASSPPGQGTREQFF

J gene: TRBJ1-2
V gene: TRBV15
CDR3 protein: CATSRPRVSDYGYTF

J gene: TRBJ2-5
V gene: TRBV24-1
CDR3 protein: CATKIPGQRAQETQYF

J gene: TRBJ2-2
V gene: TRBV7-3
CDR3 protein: CASSRGQGGTGELFF

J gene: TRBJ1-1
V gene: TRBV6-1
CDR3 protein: CASSEAAGGNTEAFF

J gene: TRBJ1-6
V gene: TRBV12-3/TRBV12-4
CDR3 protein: CASSNRSPLHF

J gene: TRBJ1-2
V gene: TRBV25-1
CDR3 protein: CASSEHGTPYGYTF

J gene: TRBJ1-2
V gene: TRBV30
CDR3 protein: CAWSVGTSYGYTF

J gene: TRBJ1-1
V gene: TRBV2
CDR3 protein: CATRGQMNTEAFF

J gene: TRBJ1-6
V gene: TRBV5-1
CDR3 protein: CASSPNIWDSYNSPLHF

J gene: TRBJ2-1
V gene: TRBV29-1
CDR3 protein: CSVVPTGRTSGGGYNEQFF

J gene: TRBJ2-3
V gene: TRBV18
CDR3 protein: CASSPLGQRSTDTQYF

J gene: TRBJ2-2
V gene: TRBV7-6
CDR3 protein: CASSRGGSGELFF

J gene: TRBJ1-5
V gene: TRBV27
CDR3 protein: CASSFSGVYSNQPQHF

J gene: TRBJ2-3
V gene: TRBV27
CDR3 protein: CASSPGPRMGTQYF

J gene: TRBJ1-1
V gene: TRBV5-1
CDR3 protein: CASSTRTGGMNTEAFF

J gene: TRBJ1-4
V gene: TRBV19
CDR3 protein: CASRRQSDNEKLFF

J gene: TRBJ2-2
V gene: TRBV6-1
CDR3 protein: CASSEALAGANTGELFF

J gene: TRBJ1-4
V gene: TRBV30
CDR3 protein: CAWQTGADEKLFF

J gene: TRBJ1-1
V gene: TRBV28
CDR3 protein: CASSLMAEMNTEAFF

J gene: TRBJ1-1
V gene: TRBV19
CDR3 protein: CASTPPVQNTEAFF

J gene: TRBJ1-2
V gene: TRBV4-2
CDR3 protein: CASSQEGRGSYGYTF

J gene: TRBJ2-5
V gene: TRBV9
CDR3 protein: CASSATGTGWGETQYF

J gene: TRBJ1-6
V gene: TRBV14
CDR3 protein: CASSHRTGPNNSPLHF

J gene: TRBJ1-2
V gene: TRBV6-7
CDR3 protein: CASSYSGTASVANYGYTF

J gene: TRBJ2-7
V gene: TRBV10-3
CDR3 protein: CAIRSPTSGGESSYEQYF

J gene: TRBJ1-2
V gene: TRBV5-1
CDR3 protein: CASSPETGQGNGYTF

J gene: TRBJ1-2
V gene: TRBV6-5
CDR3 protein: CASSYSTGGYGYTF

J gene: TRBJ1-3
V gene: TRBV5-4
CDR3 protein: CASSSGTGSSGNTIYF

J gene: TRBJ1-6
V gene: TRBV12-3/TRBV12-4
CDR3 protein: CASSWANSPLHF

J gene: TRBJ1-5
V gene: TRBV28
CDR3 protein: CASGQGFGNQPQHF

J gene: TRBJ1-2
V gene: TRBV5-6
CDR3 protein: CASSLRTGSYTF

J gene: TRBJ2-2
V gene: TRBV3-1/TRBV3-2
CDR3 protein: CASSQVGYGELFF

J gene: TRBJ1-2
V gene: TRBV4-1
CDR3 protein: CASSQDNHGYTF

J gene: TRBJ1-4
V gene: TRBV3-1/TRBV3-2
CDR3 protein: CASSFGQGDEKLFF